This T cell receptor beta chain was captured in a study of T-cell reconstitution after alpha-beta-depleted transplantation in children. Unmatched junction bases numbered 5, after V lost 4 bases and J lost 0 bases. This CDR3 comprises 16 residues. Germline values: CDR1 LGHDT, CDR2 YNNKEL (reference sequence). Study conclusions and caveats: Surviving recipient T cells and intrathymic progenitors accounted for some patients' high TCRbeta diversity at day 60. Newly generated T cells supplied most T-cell counts and diversity one year post-transplant. Reportedly, alpha-beta T cells present about two months post-transplant originated from several hundred expanded clones of graft origin.

This clonotype was detected many times. Its antigen is still unknown. It was with unique molecular identifiers that the TCRbeta library was prepared. TCRdb processed the PCR reads anew with MiXCR; each CDR3 protein has one entry. The sample consists of around 450,000 distinct CDR3 sequences, under 12% of them appearing once. The receptor was derived from a child aged 2 to 10 with inherited bone marrow failure, due to receive a stem cell transplant. V and J are TRBV3-1 and TRBJ1-3, with 8 bases fitting TRBD1. Sequences were derived from PBMCs, sampled before TCRalphabeta/CD19-depleted stem cell transplant. CDR3 residues: CASSLGTGSSGNTIYF. For the CDR3, the DNA is TGTGCCAGCAGCCTAGGGACAGGATCCTCTGGAAACACCATATATTTT. Variable domain in full (rest from reference TRBV3-1 and TRBJ1-3): DTAVSQTPKYLVTQMGNDKSIKCEQNLGHDTMYWYKQDSKKFLKIMFSYNNKELIINETVPNRFSPKSPDKAHLNLHINSLELGDSAVYFCASSLGTGSSGNTIYFGEGSWLTVV.